This T cell receptor beta chain came from a study of cytomegalovirus exposure and HLA in healthy donors. Primers included in the PCR were 60 Vbeta and 13 Jbeta primers. This table comes from immunoSEQ multiplex PCR, and its TCRdb copy is limited to in-frame clones, with some not included. The sample includes approximately 160,000 clones, about 81% of them seen just once. Concerning this clone itself: Its specificity is unknown.

Though probably carrying unrecorded immune exposures, donors were nominally healthy at sampling. The germline gives CDR1 KGHSH, CDR2 LQKENI. This CDR3 contains 12 residues. Trimming removed 6 bases from V and 3 bases from J, with 9 bases in between. Overall study findings and caveats: A later analysis found common viral pathogens apparently linked to several of the most significant clusters. Earlier analysis looked at TCR beta V segments, and most were productive about 90% or about 30% of the time.

This chain links TRBV18 with TRBJ2-7; D remains ambiguous. This receptor was obtained from a woman aged 18-29 years in good health and CMV-seronegative. Material: PBMCs. The CDR3 spells CASSELVYEQYF. The DNA for the CDR3 is TGTGCCAGCTCCGAACTCGTCTACGAGCAGTACTTC.